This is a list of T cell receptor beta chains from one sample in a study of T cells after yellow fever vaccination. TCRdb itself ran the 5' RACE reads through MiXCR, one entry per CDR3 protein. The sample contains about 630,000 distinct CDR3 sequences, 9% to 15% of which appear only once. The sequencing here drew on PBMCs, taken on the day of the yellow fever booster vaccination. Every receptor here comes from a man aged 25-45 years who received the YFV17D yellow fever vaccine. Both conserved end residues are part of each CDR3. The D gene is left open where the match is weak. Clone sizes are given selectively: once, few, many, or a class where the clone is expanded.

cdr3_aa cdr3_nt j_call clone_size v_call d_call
CASHSPGGSSYNEQFF TGTGCCAGTCACTCTCCAGGGGGGAGCTCCTACAATGAGCAGTTCTTC TRBJ2-1 few TRBV6-1 .
CASSDPGQGTTQYF TGTGCCAGCAGCGATCCGGGACAGGGGACGACCCAGTACTTC TRBJ2-5 many TRBV5-8 TRBD1
CASSLAITLPSVNEQFF TGTGCCAGCAGCTTAGCAATCACCCTTCCGTCTGTCAATGAGCAGTTCTTC TRBJ2-1 few TRBV7-2 .
CASSLSSYEQFF TGTGCCAGCAGTTTATCCAGTTATGAGCAGTTCTTC TRBJ2-1 few TRBV12-3/TRBV12-4 .
CASSEWASGTQLEDEQFF TGCGCCAGCAGTGAGTGGGCTAGCGGGACTCAATTGGAGGATGAGCAGTTCTTC TRBJ2-1 . TRBV10-2 TRBD2
CASGNRETQYF TGTGCCAGCGGTAATAGGGAGACCCAGTACTTC TRBJ2-5 few TRBV7-9 .
CASSVGDYLNSYEQYF TGTGCCAGCAGCGTAGGGGACTACCTGAACTCCTACGAGCAGTACTTC TRBJ2-7 few TRBV9 TRBD2
CASRGPGPPRAFF TGTGCCAGCAGGGGCCCAGGGCCTCCCCGAGCTTTCTTT TRBJ1-1 . TRBV28 .
CASSPTSGRAWQYF TGTGCCAGCAGTCCGACTAGCGGGAGGGCCTGGCAGTACTTC TRBJ2-7 many TRBV12-3/TRBV12-4 TRBD2
CASSSDGSSYNEQFF TGTGCCAGCAGCTCGGACGGGAGCTCCTACAATGAGCAGTTCTTC TRBJ2-1 . TRBV7-3 .
CATLGDSHSGANVLTF TGTGCCACCCTGGGGGACAGCCACTCTGGGGCCAACGTCCTGACTTTC TRBJ2-6 . TRBV7-9 TRBD1
CSVEPGTQTGELFF TGCAGCGTTGAGCCCGGGACCCAGACCGGGGAGCTGTTTTTT TRBJ2-2 few TRBV29-1 .
CASSQDASGETQYF TGCGCCAGCAGCCAAGATGCTTCAGGAGAGACCCAGTACTTC TRBJ2-5 many TRBV4-3 .
CASSFLGGRRPQHF TGTGCCAGCAGTTTCTTGGGGGGGAGACGGCCCCAGCATTTT TRBJ1-5 . TRBV28 .
CASTGPGGTGELFF TGTGCCAGCACTGGGCCAGGTGGGACCGGGGAGCTGTTTTTT TRBJ2-2 . TRBV6-1 .
CAINRDRTFEAFF TGTGCCATTAACCGGGACAGGACATTTGAAGCTTTCTTT TRBJ1-1 few TRBV28 TRBD1
CASSLDHPDTQYF TGCGCCAGCAGCTTGGACCACCCAGATACGCAGTATTTT TRBJ2-3 few TRBV5-1 .
CASSQVGGETQYF TGCGCCAGCAGCCAAGTGGGCGGGGAGACGCAGTATTTT TRBJ2-3 few TRBV4-3 .
CSASGAASGNTIYF TGCAGTGCTAGCGGGGCGGCCTCTGGAAACACCATATATTTT TRBJ1-3 few TRBV20-1 .
CSARGGPGPHEETQYF TGCAGTGCTAGGGGGGGCCCGGGACCCCATGAAGAGACCCAGTACTTC TRBJ2-5 few TRBV20-1 .
CAWHSLGTAEPGNTIYF TGTGCCTGGCATTCCCTCGGGACAGCGGAGCCTGGAAACACCATATATTTT TRBJ1-3 . TRBV30 TRBD1
CASRATGANNEQFF TGTGCCAGCAGAGCGACCGGGGCGAACAATGAGCAGTTCTTC TRBJ2-1 many TRBV12-3/TRBV12-4 .
CASSSGLAGLEEQFF TGCGCCAGCAGCTCAGGACTAGCGGGCCTTGAAGAGCAGTTCTTC TRBJ2-1 few TRBV5-1 TRBD2
CSARAFLSGRGGFTDTQYF TGCAGTGCTAGAGCGTTCCTTAGCGGGAGGGGGGGTTTCACAGATACGCAGTATTTT TRBJ2-3 few TRBV20-1 TRBD2
CASSPSASSGANVLTF TGTGCCAGCAGCCCCTCCGCGTCCTCTGGGGCCAACGTCCTGACTTTC TRBJ2-6 . TRBV7-9 .
CASSDGDTEAFF TGCGCCAGCAGTGACGGTGACACTGAAGCTTTCTTT TRBJ1-1 few TRBV10-1 .
CASTQPRDSNNEQFF TGTGCCAGCACCCAACCCAGGGATTCGAACAATGAGCAGTTCTTC TRBJ2-1 few TRBV6-2/TRBV6-3 .
CASSLQGAWTGELFF TGTGCCAGCAGCTTGCAGGGGGCTTGGACCGGGGAGCTGTTTTTT TRBJ2-2 . TRBV5-6 TRBD1
CASRGQGVGHYNEQFF TGTGCCAGCAGGGGACAAGGGGTGGGCCACTACAATGAGCAGTTCTTC TRBJ2-1 . TRBV28 .
CSARVGRLETQYF TGCAGTGCTAGAGTGGGGAGGTTGGAGACCCAGTACTTC TRBJ2-5 few TRBV20-1 .
CASSVSASGTSSGGEQFF TGCGCCAGCAGCGTCTCGGCTAGCGGGACCTCCTCCGGGGGTGAGCAGTTCTTC TRBJ2-1 many TRBV5-1 TRBD2
CASSPRLGGGQFF TGTGCCAGCAGCCCAAGACTTGGAGGTGGGCAGTTCTTC TRBJ2-1 few TRBV7-9 .
CASSLSPPGSLFSGANVLTF TGTGCCAGCAGCTTAAGTCCCCCGGGTAGTTTGTTCTCTGGGGCCAACGTCCTGACTTTC TRBJ2-6 few TRBV7-3 .
CASSLYQGKNIQYF TGTGCCAGCAGTTTATACCAGGGGAAAAACATTCAGTACTTC TRBJ2-4 . TRBV27 .
CASSSGLAGIYEQYF TGCGCCAGCAGCTCGGGACTAGCGGGGATTTACGAGCAGTACTTC TRBJ2-7 few TRBV5-1 TRBD2
CASSLGPGTEAFF TGTGCCAGCAGCCTCGGGCCGGGAACTGAAGCTTTCTTT TRBJ1-1 many TRBV9 .
CASEAVGGYGGANVLTF TGCGCCAGCGAGGCTGTAGGGGGTTACGGCGGGGCCAACGTCCTGACTTTC TRBJ2-6 . TRBV5-1 .
CASKREKNEQYF TGTGCCAGCAAGCGGGAAAAAAACGAGCAGTACTTC TRBJ2-7 . TRBV2 TRBD2
CASSIRDSREQYF TGTGCCAGCAGTATCCGGGACTCTAGGGAGCAGTACTTC TRBJ2-7 . TRBV28 .
CSARDFSGGLDEQFF TGCAGTGCTAGAGATTTCAGCGGGGGCCTCGATGAGCAGTTCTTC TRBJ2-1 once TRBV20-1 TRBD2
CASSFNLGTQYF TGTGCCAGCAGTTTCAACCTGGGGACCCAGTACTTC TRBJ2-5 . TRBV12-3/TRBV12-4 .
CASSPPMDNEQFF TGTGCCAGCTCACCACCCATGGACAATGAGCAGTTCTTC TRBJ2-1 many TRBV18 .
CASSARDRGTYEQYF TGTGCCAGCAGTGCCCGGGACAGGGGCACTTACGAGCAGTACTTC TRBJ2-7 few TRBV6-2/TRBV6-3 TRBD1
CATTRTGRDTGELFF TGTGCCACCACTAGGACAGGGAGGGACACCGGGGAGCTGTTTTTT TRBJ2-2 few TRBV15 .
CASSPTAGRNEQFF TGTGCCAGCTCACCGACCGCAGGGCGCAATGAGCAGTTCTTC TRBJ2-1 few TRBV18 .